This T cell receptor (beta chain) is from a study of blood T cell repertoires in COVID-19. Trimming cost V 4 bases and J 7 bases, with 25 bases left between them. Germline CDR1 is MGHRA and CDR2 is YSYEKL. The CDR3 runs 17 residues. In the original workflow: How many nucleated cells were present was estimated from reference gene primer amplification. Some clones are missing from TCRdb's copy, which holds only in-frame ones; the method was immunoSEQ multiplex PCR. V, J and clone size derive from that table, while D and trimming were established from the DNA sequence. The repertoire includes 150,000 to 200,000 clones, roughly 90% of them detected once, and approximately 7% sits in the top ten. Recovery among Cohort 3 donors was established by two negative PCRs, clearance, or symptom resolution.

The chain has TRBV4-1 and TRBJ1-2; perhaps TRBD1 as D (5 bases). The TCR comes from a woman aged 45-59 years who had recovered from COVID-19. Sequencing was carried out using PBMCs or T cells enriched from blood (not recorded which). The CDR3 coding sequence is TGCGCCAGCAGCCCCGTTTTTCCCAGGACAAACTTCTCTGGCTACACCTTC. This sequence encodes CASSPVFPRTNFSGYTF.